Below are 8 T cell receptor beta chains sequenced from a single sample in a study of shared clonotypes between healthy human individuals. The assay was immunoSEQ multiplex PCR, and TCRdb's table has in-frame clones only and misses some. The profile shows some 2,500,000 clones, 85% to 95% of them singletons. Sequencing was done on a sample of naive CD4+ T cells from PBMCs. As for subset: CD45RA+ positively selected. Receptors originate from a man younger than 30 in good health. Some clones in this sample may be carry-over from other donors' samples.

The chain uses TRBV5-1 and TRBJ1-2, with TRBD1 as a possible D gene (6 bases). The V end lost 4 bases, the J end lost 0 bases, and 10 bases lay between the germline ends. The CDR3 is 14 amino acids. Germline V lookup: CDR1 SGHRS, CDR2 YFSETQ. CDR3 amino acids: CASSARTANYGYTF. In nucleotides, the CDR3 is TGCGCCAGCAGCGCACGGACAGCTAACTATGGCTACACCTTC.

This clone has only a few counts. The CDR3 nucleotides are TGTGCCAGCAGCTTCACTAGCGGGAGGTACTACGAGCAGTACTTC. Protein product: CASSFTSGRYYEQYF. The chain recombines TRBV7-9 with TRBJ2-7; 12 bases are shared with TRBD2. Trimming took 3 bases from V and 3 from J; bases not matched to a gene: 3. Germline values: CDR1 SEHNR, CDR2 FQNEAQ (reference sequence). The CDR3 sequence is 15 residues long.

This clone is a singleton in its sample. Other DNA variants within this sample encode the same CDR3. The chain carries TRBV5-1 and TRBJ2-7; D ambiguous. The ends were cut back, 0 bases at V and 0 bases at J, with 10 bases in the middle. Germline V lookup: CDR1 SGHRS, CDR2 YFSETQ. The CDR3 is 15 residues long. The CDR3 spells CASSLGGSSSYEQYF. In DNA, the CDR3 is TGCGCCAGCAGCTTGGGCGGCTCAAGCTCCTACGAGCAGTACTTC.

Only one count was recorded for this clone. The sample holds other DNA sequences that translate to the same CDR3. The rearrangement links TRBV7-8 to TRBJ1-4, with 8 bases fitting TRBD1. Germline CDR1 reads SGHVS; CDR2 reads FQNEAQ. Trimming removed 4 bases from V and 11 bases from J; junction bases left unmatched: 6. The CDR3 runs 13 residues. CDR3 sequence (DNA): TGTGCCAGCAGCTCCGGACAGGGTGCGAAACTGTTTTTT. Its translation: CASSSGQGAKLFF. Full variable domain (missing parts from reference TRBV7-8 and TRBJ1-4): GAGVSQSPRYKVAKRGQDVALRCDPISGHVSLFWYQQALGQGPEFLTYFQNEAQLDKSGLPSDRFFAERPEGSVSTLKIQRTQQEDSAVYLCASSSGQGAKLFFGSGTQLSVL.

The chain uses TRBV27 and TRBJ1-4, with a possible D match to TRBD1 (6 bases). The germline V gene has CDR1 MNHEY and CDR2 SMNVEV (reference sequence). The V and J ends lost 5 bases and 5 bases respectively, with 15 bases between them. This CDR3 has 15 amino acids. The CDR3 DNA reads TGTGCCAGCAGTCCCCCCGGACAGAGAAATGAAAAACTGTTTTTT. Its translation: CASSPPGQRNEKLFF. Together with reference TRBV27 and TRBJ1-4, the CDR3 gives the full variable domain: EAQVTQNPRYLITVTGKKLTVTCSQNMNHEYMSWYRQDPGLGLRQIYYSMNVEVTDKGDVPEGYKVSRKEKRNFPLILESPSPNQTSLYFCASSPPGQRNEKLFFGSGTQLSVL.

The gene calls are TRBV7-9 and TRBJ2-7; TRBD1 agrees at 8 bases. The J segment lost 6 bases and the V segment lost 5 bases, leaving 15 bases of the junction unmatched. The CDR3 is made up of 16 amino acids. Germline V gives CDR1 SEHNR, CDR2 FQNEAQ (reference sequence). The CDR3 here is CASSPTSWTGPAEQYF. For the CDR3, the DNA is TGTGCCAGCAGCCCGACTTCATGGACAGGGCCCGCCGAGCAGTACTTC.

This clone was picked up one time. This CDR3 reads CAWRAGANVLTF. Written as DNA, the CDR3 is TGTGCCTGGAGAGCTGGGGCCAACGTCCTGACTTTC. This chain links TRBV30 with TRBJ2-6; D is uncertain. Trimming cost V 3 bases and J 2 bases, with 2 bases left between them. CDR1 GTSNPN and CDR2 SVGIG come from the germline V gene (reference sequence). The CDR3 is 12 amino acids.

As to this clone: The same CDR3 is also encoded by other DNA sequences in this sample. The chain recombines TRBV5-1 with TRBJ2-2; 11 nucleotides align to TRBD2. With 2 bases clipped from V and 6 bases from J, the junction kept 3 bases outside the gene matches. This CDR3 has 15 amino acids. Germline V gene data show CDR1 as SGHRS and CDR2 as YFSETQ. The CDR3 DNA reads TGCGCCAGCAGCTTACTAGCGGGAGTTTCCGGGGAGCTGTTTTTT. The encoded protein is CASSLLAGVSGELFF.